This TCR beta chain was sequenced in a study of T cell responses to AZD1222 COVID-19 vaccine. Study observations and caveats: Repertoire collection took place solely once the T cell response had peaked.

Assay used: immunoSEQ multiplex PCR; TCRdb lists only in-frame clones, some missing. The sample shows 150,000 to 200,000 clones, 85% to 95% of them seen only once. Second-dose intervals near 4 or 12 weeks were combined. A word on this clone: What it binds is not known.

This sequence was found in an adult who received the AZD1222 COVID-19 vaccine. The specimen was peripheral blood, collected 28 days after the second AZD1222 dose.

The CDR3 nucleotides are TGTGCCAGCAGTCCGAGACGAGGCTACACCTTC. It is translated as CASSPRRGYTF. The chain carries TRBV12-3 or TRBV12-4 and TRBJ1-2; D unclear. Deletions cut 5 bases from V and 8 bases from J, with 9 bases between. CDR3 length equals 11 residues.